This T cell receptor beta chain was identified during a study of beta chain features in type 1 diabetes. About the study: Healthy donors and patients had similar age, gender and cell yields. General study results and limits: In all four CD4+ subsets, TCRB CDR3 length was significantly, moderately reduced in type 1 diabetes. Whether HLA type affects TCRB rearrangement stayed undetermined in the present work.

In this sample, this clone turned up a few times. Its antigen is unidentified. cDNA synthesis used the whole RNA isolate, giving expressed TCRB sequences. Sequencing of naive, central memory and regulatory T cell samples gave an average of around 3.6 million reads. The data were produced by immunoSEQ multiplex PCR, yet TCRdb's version contains in-frame clones alone and is incomplete. Of around 450,000 clones in the sample, roughly an eighth are singletons; the top ten hold over 0.035%. Trimming removed 0 bases at V and 7 bases at J, with 12 bases between. This CDR3 is 14 amino acids long. Germline V gene data show CDR1 as SGHTA and CDR2 as FQGNSA.

The clonotype originates from a woman under 30 in good health. This chain connects TRBV7-2 to TRBJ1-2; tentatively, D is TRBD1 (5 bases). The sequencing input was naive CD4+ T cells from blood. This chain's CDR3 is CASSLAPGTGGYTF. In DNA form, the CDR3 reads TGTGCCAGCAGCTTAGCGCCAGGGACGGGTGGCTACACCTTC.